This T cell receptor beta chain was found in a study of vaccination and CD4 T cells after COVID-19. Study conclusions and caveats: From a median of about 20 to 40, SARS-CoV-2-reactive clonotypes increased, though not significantly.

Concerning this clonotype itself: Its matching antigen is unknown.

Treatment in this sample: roughly 11-day PBMC culture with coronavirus spike peptide pools or control peptides (ViraFEST assay). Harvesting of the unexposed donor's CD4+ T cells predated the COVID-19 pandemic (2011-2018). This CDR3 has 18 amino acids. In germline, CDR1 is MDHEN, CDR2 SYDVKM. V gave up 2 bases and J gave up 4 bases; unmatched junction bases: 12. Once obtained from cultured CD4+ T cells, the DNA was sequenced using the Oncomine TCR Beta short-read assay. TCRdb re-called the PCR reads through MiXCR, storing one row per CDR3 protein. The table includes about 6,800 distinct CDR3 sequences, approximately 59% detected once.

The source material was CD4+ T cells from blood, cultured in vitro. V usage is TRBV28 and J usage is TRBJ1-2; TRBD1 matches 11 bases. The receptor was derived from a human donor in good health. CDR3 bases: TGTGCCAGCAGTTTACCCCGGACAGGGGGCTCCGATAGCTATGGCTACACCTTC. It yields the protein CASSLPRTGGSDSYGYTF.